Listed below are T cell receptor beta chains from one sample, sequenced in a study of human T cells and chemical hapten exposure. One entry per CDR3 protein, called by TCRdb with MiXCR from the RACE reads. This sample has 75,000 to 100,000 distinct CDR3 sequences, with approximately 12% found just once. Specimen: whole blood, collected in connection with sensitization to the hapten diphenylcyclopropenone (DPC). Receptors were obtained from an older woman with alopecia areata. Some clones in this sample may be carry-over from other donors' samples. Both conserved end residues are part of each CDR3. Fields, in order: D gene, clone size, J gene, V gene, CDR3 protein, CDR3 DNA. D genes are given only for firm matches. Clone size is not always given. Where it is, it says once, few, many or a class for expanded clones.

NA | many | TRBJ1-2 | TRBV12-3/TRBV12-4 | CASSTNRVYTF | TGTGCCAGCAGTACCAACAGGGTTTACACCTTC
TRBD2 | NA | TRBJ2-5 | TRBV29-1 | CSGTSGWYQETQYF | TGCAGCGGAACTAGCGGATGGTACCAAGAGACCCAGTACTTC
TRBD2 | few | TRBJ2-3 | TRBV9 | CASSANIGRGVVSQYF | TGTGCCAGCAGCGCCAATATAGGACGGGGGGTAGTTTCGCAGTATTTT
NA | once | TRBJ2-7 | TRBV11-1 | CASSLSLLAGPYEQYF | TGTGCCAGCAGCTTATCTCTTCTCGCAGGACCGTACGAGCAGTACTTC
TRBD1 | many | TRBJ1-5 | TRBV7-2 | CASSLDRTGVGQPQHF | TGTGCCAGCAGCTTAGACAGGACAGGGGTAGGCCAGCCCCAGCATTTT
TRBD1 | NA | TRBJ2-3 | TRBV29-1 | CSAKRQGDDTQYF | TGCAGCGCCAAACGACAGGGAGACGATACGCAGTATTTT
NA | many | TRBJ1-5 | TRBV2 | CASSSQGSNQPQHF | TGTGCCAGCAGTTCACAGGGAAGCAATCAGCCCCAGCATTTT
NA | NA | TRBJ1-2 | TRBV29-1 | CSVAGPEIEKGGNYGYTF | TGCAGCGTCGCCGGTCCTGAAATTGAAAAAGGCGGTAACTATGGCTACACCTTC
NA | few | TRBJ2-2 | TRBV10-1 | CASSYGVSVNTGELFF | TGCGCCAGCAGTTACGGCGTTTCGGTGAACACCGGGGAGCTGTTTTTT
NA | few | TRBJ1-3 | TRBV5-4 | CASSREVGRFSGNTIYF | TGTGCCAGCAGCAGGGAAGTCGGACGGTTCTCTGGAAACACCATATATTTT
TRBD2 | few | TRBJ2-2 | TRBV11-2 | CASSLLREGVTGELFF | TGTGCCAGCAGCTTACTCAGGGAGGGCGTCACCGGGGAGCTGTTTTTT
TRBD1 | NA | TRBJ2-1 | TRBV7-6 | CASSLITGVYNEQFF | TGTGCCAGCAGCTTAATTACAGGGGTCTACAATGAGCAGTTCTTC
NA | NA | TRBJ2-3 | TRBV4-2 | CASSQDGSPDTQYF | TGTGCCAGCAGCCAAGATGGCTCCCCAGATACGCAGTATTTT
NA | few | TRBJ1-5 | TRBV6-1 | CASQGYSGNQPQHF | TGTGCCAGTCAGGGATATTCGGGCAATCAGCCCCAGCATTTT
NA | NA | TRBJ2-3 | TRBV7-3 | CASSLGVGKGDTQYF | TGTGCCAGCAGCCTAGGGGTAGGGAAAGGAGATACGCAGTATTTT
TRBD1 | many | TRBJ2-2 | TRBV25-1 | CASRKQGASTGELFF | TGTGCCAGCCGGAAGCAGGGGGCCAGCACCGGGGAGCTGTTTTTT
NA | many | TRBJ1-1 | TRBV18 | CASSPVETLTEAFF | TGTGCCAGCTCACCAGTCGAAACCCTCACTGAAGCTTTCTTT